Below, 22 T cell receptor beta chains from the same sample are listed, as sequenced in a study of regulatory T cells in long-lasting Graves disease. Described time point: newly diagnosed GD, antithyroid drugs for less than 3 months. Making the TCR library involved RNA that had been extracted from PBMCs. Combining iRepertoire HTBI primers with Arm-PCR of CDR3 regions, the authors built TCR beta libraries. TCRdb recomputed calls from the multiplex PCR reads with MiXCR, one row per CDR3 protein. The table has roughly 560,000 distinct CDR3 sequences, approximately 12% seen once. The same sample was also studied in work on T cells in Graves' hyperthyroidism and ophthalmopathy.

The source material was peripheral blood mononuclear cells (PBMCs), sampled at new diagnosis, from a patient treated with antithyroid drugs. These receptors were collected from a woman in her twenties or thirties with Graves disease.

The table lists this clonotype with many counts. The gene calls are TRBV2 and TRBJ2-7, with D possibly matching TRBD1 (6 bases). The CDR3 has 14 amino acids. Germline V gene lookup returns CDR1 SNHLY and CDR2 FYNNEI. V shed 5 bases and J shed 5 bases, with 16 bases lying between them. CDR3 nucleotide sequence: TGTGCCAGCAGTCAACAGGGTAGAGGAGACGAGCAGTACTTC. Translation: CASSQQGRGDEQYF.

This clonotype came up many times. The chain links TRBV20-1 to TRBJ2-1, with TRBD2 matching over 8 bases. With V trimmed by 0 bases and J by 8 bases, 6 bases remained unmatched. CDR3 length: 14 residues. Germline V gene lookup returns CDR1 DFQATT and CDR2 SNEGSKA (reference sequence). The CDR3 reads CSARDRAGVHEQFF. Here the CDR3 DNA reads TGCAGTGCTAGAGATAGAGCGGGAGTACATGAGCAGTTCTTC.

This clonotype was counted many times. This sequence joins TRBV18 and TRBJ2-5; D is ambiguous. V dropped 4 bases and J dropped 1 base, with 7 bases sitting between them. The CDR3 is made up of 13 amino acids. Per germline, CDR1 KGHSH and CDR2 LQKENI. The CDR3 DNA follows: TGTGCCAGCTCACAAGTGATCCAAGAGACCCAGTACTTC. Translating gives CASSQVIQETQYF.

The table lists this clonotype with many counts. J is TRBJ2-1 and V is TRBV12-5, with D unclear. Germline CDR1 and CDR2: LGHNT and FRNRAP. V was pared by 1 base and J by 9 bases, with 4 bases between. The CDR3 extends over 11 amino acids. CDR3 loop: CASGLGGEQFF. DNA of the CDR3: TGTGCTAGTGGTTTGGGCGGTGAGCAGTTCTTC.

The CDR3 sequence is CATSDLRYRGLFYEQYF. As DNA, the CDR3 is TGTGCCACCAGTGATTTAAGGTACAGGGGGCTTTTCTACGAGCAGTACTTC. V is TRBV24-1 and J is TRBJ2-7; 9 bases map to TRBD1. Germline trimming cut 1 base from V and 3 bases from J; bases unmatched to any gene: 9. Germline CDR1 and CDR2: KGHDR and SFDVKD. The CDR3 covers 17 residues.

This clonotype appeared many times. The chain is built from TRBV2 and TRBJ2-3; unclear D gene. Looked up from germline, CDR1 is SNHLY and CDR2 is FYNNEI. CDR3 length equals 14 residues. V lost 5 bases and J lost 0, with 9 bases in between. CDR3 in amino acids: CASSQRTSTDTQYF. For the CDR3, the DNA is TGTGCCAGCAGTCAGCGAACTAGCACAGATACGCAGTATTTT.

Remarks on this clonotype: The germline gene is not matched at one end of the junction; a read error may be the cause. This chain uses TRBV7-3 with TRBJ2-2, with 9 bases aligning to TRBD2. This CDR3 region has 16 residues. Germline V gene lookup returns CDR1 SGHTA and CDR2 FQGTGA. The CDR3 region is CASSPTSGANTGERFF. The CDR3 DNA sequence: TGTGCCAGCAGTCCGACTAGCGGAGCGAACACCGGGGAGCGGTTTTTT.

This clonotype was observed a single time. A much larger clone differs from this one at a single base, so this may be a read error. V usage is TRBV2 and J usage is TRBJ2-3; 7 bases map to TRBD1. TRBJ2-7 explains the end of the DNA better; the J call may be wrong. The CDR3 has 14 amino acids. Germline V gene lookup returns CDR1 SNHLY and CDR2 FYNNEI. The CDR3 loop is CASSVKQGPYEQYF. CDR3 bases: TGTGCCAGCAGTGTAAAACAGGGGCCCTACGAGCAGTACTTC.

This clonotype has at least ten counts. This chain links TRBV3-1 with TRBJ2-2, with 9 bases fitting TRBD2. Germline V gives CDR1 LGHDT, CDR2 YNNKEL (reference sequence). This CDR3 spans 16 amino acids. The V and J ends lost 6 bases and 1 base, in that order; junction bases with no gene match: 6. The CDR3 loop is CASRQIAGENTGELFF. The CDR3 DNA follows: TGTGCCAGCAGACAGATAGCGGGAGAGAACACCGGGGAGCTGTTTTTT.

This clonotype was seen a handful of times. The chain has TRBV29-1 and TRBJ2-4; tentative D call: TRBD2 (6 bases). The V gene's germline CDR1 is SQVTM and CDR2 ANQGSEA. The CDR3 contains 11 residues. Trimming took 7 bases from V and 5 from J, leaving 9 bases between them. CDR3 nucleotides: TGCAGCGGGAGGGCCGAAAACATTCAGTACTTC. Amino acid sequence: CSGRAENIQYF.

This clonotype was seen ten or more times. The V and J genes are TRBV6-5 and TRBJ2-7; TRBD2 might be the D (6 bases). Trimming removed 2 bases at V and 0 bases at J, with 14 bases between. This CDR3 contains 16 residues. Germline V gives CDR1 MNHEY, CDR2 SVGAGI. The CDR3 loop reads CASSYGFGGPSYEQYF. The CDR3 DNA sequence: TGTGCCAGCAGTTACGGCTTCGGGGGACCCTCCTACGAGCAGTACTTC.

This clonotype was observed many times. Here the CDR3 reads CASSSHPRREQYF. Written as DNA, the CDR3 is TGTGCCAGCAGCTCCCACCCTCGGAGGGAGCAGTACTTC. The chain carries TRBV5-6 and TRBJ2-7, with D possibly matching TRBD2 (5 bases). CDR1 is SGHDT, CDR2 YYEEEE, per germline. The CDR3 runs 13 residues. Trimming removed 3 bases from V and 7 bases from J, with 14 bases in between. The variable domain in full, completed from reference TRBV5-6 and TRBJ2-7, reads DAGVTQSPTHLIKTRGQQVTLRCSPKSGHDTVSWYQQALGQGPQFIFQYYEEEERQRGNFPDRFSGHQFPNYSSELNVNALLLGDSALYLCASSSHPRREQYFGPGTRLTVT.

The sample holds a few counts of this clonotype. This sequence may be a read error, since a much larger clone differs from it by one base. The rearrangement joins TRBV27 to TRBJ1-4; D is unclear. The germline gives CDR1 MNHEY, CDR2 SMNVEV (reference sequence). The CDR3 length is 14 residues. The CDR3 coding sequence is TGTGCCAGCAGTTCGGGGTTCAGCGGTGAAAAACTGTCTTTT. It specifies CASSSGFSGEKLSF.

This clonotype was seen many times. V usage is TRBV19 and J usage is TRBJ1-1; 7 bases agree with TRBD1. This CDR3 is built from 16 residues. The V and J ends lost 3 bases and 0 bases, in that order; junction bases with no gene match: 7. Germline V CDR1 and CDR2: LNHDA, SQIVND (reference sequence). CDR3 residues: CASSIRDRIMNTEAFF. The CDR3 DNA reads TGTGCCAGTAGTATTAGGGACAGAATTATGAACACTGAAGCTTTCTTT.

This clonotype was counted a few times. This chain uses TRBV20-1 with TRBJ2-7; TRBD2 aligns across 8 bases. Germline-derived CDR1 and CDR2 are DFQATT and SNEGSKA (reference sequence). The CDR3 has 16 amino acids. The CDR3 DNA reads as TGCAGCACCACCTACGGGGGGGCGGGGTCCTCCTACGAGCAGTACTTC. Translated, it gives CSTTYGGAGSSYEQYF.

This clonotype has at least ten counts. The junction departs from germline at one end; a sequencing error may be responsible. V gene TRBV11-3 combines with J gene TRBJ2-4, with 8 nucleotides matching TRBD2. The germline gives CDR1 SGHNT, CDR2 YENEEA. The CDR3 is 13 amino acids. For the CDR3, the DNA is TGTGCCAGCAGCTTTAGCGGGGAAAATATTCAGTACTTC. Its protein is CASSFSGENIQYF.

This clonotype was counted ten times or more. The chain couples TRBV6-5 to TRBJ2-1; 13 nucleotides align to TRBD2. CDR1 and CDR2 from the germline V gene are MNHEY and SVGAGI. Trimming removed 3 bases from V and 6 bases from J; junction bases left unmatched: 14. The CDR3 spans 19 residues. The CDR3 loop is CASSYRTSGRGTRGNEQFF. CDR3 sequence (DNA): TGTGCCAGCAGTTATCGGACTAGCGGGAGAGGAACTAGAGGCAATGAGCAGTTCTTC.

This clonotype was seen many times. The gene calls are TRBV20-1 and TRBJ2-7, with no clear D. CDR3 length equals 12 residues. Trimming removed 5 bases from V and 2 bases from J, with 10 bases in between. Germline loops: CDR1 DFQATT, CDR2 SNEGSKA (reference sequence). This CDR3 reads CSAPAGAYEQYF. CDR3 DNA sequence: TGCAGTGCTCCCGCCGGAGCCTACGAGCAGTACTTC.

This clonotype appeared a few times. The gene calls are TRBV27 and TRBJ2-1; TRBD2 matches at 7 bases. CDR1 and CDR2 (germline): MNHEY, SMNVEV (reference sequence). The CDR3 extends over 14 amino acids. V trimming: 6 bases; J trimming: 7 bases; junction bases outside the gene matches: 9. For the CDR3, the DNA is TGTGCCAGCAGGATCGGGCAGGGAGGGAATGAGCAGTTCTTC. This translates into CASRIGQGGNEQFF.

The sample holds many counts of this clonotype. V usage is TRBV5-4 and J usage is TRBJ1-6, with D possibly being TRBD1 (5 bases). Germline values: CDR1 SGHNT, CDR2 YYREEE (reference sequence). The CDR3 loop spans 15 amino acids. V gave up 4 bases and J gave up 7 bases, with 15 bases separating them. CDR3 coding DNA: TGTGCCAGCAGCCAAACAGGCGGGTCGAATTCACCCCTCCACTTT. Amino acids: CASSQTGGSNSPLHF.

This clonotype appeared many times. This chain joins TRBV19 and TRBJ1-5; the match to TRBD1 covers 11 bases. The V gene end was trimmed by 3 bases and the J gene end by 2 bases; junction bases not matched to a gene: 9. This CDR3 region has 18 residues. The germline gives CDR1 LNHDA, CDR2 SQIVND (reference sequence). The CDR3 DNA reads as TGTGCCAGTAGTATCGGACAGGGGGCTGGGCTGGGCAATCAGCCCCAGCATTTT. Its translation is CASSIGQGAGLGNQPQHF.

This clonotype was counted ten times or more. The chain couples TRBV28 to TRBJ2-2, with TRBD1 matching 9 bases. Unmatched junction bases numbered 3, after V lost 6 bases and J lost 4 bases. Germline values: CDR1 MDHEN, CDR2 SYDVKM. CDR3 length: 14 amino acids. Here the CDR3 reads CASSRDRVTGELFF. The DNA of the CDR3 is TGTGCCAGCAGCCGGGACAGGGTCACCGGGGAGCTGTTTTTT.